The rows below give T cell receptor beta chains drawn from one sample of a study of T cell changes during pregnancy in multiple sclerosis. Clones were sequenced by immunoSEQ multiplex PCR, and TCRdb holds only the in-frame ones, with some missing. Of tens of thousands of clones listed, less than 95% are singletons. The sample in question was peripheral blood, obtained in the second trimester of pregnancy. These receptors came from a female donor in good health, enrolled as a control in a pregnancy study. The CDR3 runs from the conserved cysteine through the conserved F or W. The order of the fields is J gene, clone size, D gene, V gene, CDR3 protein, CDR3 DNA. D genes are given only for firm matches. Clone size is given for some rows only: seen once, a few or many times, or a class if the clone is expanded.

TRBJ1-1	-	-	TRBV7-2	CASSWRGGEPEAFF	TGTGCCAGCAGCTGGAGAGGGGGGGAACCCGAAGCTTTCTTT
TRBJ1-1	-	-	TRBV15	CATSRDPRLGDEAFF	TGTGCCACCAGCAGAGATCCGAGGTTAGGCGATGAAGCTTTCTTT
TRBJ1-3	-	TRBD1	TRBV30	CAWSTGTGPGNTIYF	TGTGCCTGGAGTACGGGGACAGGGCCTGGAAACACCATATATTTT
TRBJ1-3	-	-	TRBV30	CAWTSSGNTIYF	TGTGCCTGGACTAGTTCTGGAAACACCATATATTTT
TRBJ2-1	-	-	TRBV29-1	CSVEAGSIPGEQFF	TGCAGCGTTGAGGCGGGATCTATTCCCGGAGAGCAGTTCTTC
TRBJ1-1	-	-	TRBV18	CASSPQGAFSGTEAFF	TGTGCCAGCTCACCACAAGGGGCATTCTCGGGCACTGAAGCTTTCTTT
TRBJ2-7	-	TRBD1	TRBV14	CASSQTGTAYEQYF	TGTGCCAGCAGCCAGACCGGGACAGCCTACGAGCAGTACTTC
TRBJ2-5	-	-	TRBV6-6	CASSPTTVETQYF	TGTGCCAGCAGTCCAACTACCGTCGAGACCCAGTACTTC
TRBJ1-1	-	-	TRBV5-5	CASSPPWQGSGEAFF	TGTGCCAGCAGCCCGCCTTGGCAGGGGTCGGGTGAAGCTTTCTTT
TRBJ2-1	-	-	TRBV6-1	CASSEWGGLADSNEQFF	TGTGCCAGCAGTGAATGGGGCGGGCTAGCGGACAGCAATGAGCAGTTCTTC
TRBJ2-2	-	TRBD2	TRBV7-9	CAIQRERLGGELFF	TGTGCCATCCAGCGGGAGCGCCTTGGGGGGGAGCTGTTTTTT
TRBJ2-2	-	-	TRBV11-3	CASGGAHTGELFF	TGTGCCAGCGGGGGGGCACACACCGGGGAGCTGTTTTTT
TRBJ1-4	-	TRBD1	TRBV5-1	CASSLTTGVEKLFF	TGCGCCAGCAGCCTGACGACAGGGGTGGAAAAACTGTTTTTT
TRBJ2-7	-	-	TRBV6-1	CASSTGTRSYEQYF	TGTGCCAGCAGTACCGGGACTCGATCCTACGAGCAGTACTTC
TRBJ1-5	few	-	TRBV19	CASTTGWGQPQHF	TGTGCCAGTACCACAGGGTGGGGGCAGCCCCAGCATTTT
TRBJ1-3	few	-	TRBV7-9	CASSLDLSGNTIYF	TGTGCCAGCAGCTTAGATCTCTCTGGAAACACCATATATTTT
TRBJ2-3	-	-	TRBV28	CASSPLGGTNRDTQYF	TGTGCCAGCAGCCCCCTCGGCGGGACCAATAGGGATACGCAGTATTTT
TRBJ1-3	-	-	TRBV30	CAWRWRSSGNTIYF	TGTGCCTGGAGATGGAGGAGCTCTGGAAACACCATATATTTT
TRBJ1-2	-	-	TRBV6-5	CASSIAINYGYTF	TGTGCCAGCAGTATAGCGATTAACTATGGCTACACCTTC
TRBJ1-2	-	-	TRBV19	CASSLPFDGELYGYTF	TGTGCCAGTAGTCTTCCCTTTGACGGAGAGCTCTATGGCTACACCTTC
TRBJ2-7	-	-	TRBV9	CASSGQSYEQYF	TGTGCCAGCAGCGGACAATCCTACGAGCAGTACTTC
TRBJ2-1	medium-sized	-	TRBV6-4	CASRELPGSSDEQFF	TGTGCCAGCAGAGAGCTGCCAGGGTCTAGTGATGAGCAGTTCTTC
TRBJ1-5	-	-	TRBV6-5	CASSLEKPGPQHF	TGTGCCAGCAGTTTAGAGAAGCCGGGACCCCAGCATTTT
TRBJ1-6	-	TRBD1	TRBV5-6	CASSGGPRSSPLHF	TGTGCCAGTTCAGGGGGCCCGCGGAGTTCACCCCTCCACTTT
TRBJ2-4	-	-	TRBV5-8	CASSLAGTPLDIQYF	TGTGCCAGCAGCTTGGCAGGGACTCCCTTGGACATTCAGTACTTC
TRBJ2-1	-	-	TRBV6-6	CASSPNRPEQFF	TGTGCCAGCAGCCCCAACAGGCCCGAGCAGTTCTTC
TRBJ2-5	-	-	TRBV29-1	CSVEMAETQYF	TGCAGCGTTGAAATGGCAGAGACCCAGTACTTC
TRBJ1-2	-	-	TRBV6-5	CASSYSITGDSYGYTF	TGTGCCAGCAGTTACTCGATAACCGGGGATAGCTATGGCTACACCTTC
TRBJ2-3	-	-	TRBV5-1	CASSLVASGTDTQYF	TGCGCCAGCAGCTTGGTTGCTAGCGGCACAGATACGCAGTATTTT
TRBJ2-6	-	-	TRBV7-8	CASSFFGSGANVLTF	TGTGCCAGCAGCTTCTTCGGCTCTGGGGCCAACGTCCTGACTTTC
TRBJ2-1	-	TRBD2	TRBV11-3	CASSRIAGSYNEQFF	TGTGCCAGCAGCCGAATAGCGGGAAGCTACAATGAGCAGTTCTTC
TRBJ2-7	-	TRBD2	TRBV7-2	CASRAPAGGPREQYF	TGTGCCAGCAGAGCCCCCGCGGGAGGGCCCCGGGAGCAGTACTTC
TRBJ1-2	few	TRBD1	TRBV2	CASQDRGYGYTF	TGTGCCAGCCAGGACAGGGGCTATGGCTACACCTTC
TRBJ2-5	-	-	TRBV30	CAWSRGVGGETQYF	TGTGCCTGGAGTAGGGGTGTAGGGGGAGAGACCCAGTACTTC
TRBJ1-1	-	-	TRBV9	CASSPGARTEAFF	TGTGCCAGCAGCCCTGGGGCGAGGACTGAAGCTTTCTTT
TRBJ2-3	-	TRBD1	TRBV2	CASSRQGRPASGPDTQYF	TGTGCCAGCAGCCGACAGGGGAGGCCAGCGAGCGGGCCAGATACGCAGTATTTT
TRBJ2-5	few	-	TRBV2	CASAGQTQETQYF	TGTGCCAGCGCGGGACAGACTCAAGAGACCCAGTACTTC
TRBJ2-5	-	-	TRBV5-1	CASSLETTQETQYF	TGCGCCAGCAGCTTGGAAACTACTCAAGAGACCCAGTACTTC
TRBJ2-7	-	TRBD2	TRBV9	CASSVGLAGYEQYF	TGTGCCAGCAGCGTAGGACTAGCGGGTTACGAGCAGTACTTC
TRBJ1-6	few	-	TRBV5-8	CASSEPGNSPLHF	TGTGCCAGCAGCGAACCAGGGAATTCACCCCTCCACTTT
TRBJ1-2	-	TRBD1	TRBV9	CASSPGTGGLYGYTF	TGTGCCAGCAGCCCAGGGACAGGGGGCCTCTATGGCTACACCTTC
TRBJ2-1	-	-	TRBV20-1	CSASAEVEQFF	TGCAGTGCCTCGGCAGAGGTTGAGCAGTTCTTC
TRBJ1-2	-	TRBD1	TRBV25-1	CASSVGPGRGWYGYTF	TGTGCCAGCAGTGTAGGTCCGGGCAGGGGGTGGTATGGCTACACCTTC
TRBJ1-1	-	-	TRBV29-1	CSALGANRAFF	TGCAGCGCCCTAGGAGCAAATAGGGCTTTCTTT
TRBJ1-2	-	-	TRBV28	CASSLVGNYGYTF	TGTGCCAGCAGCCTCGTCGGTAACTATGGCTACACCTTC
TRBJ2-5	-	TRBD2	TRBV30	CAWSGLAAETQYF	TGTGCCTGGTCGGGACTAGCGGCTGAGACCCAGTACTTC
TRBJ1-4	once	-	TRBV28	CASGVTVNEKLFF	TGTGCCAGTGGAGTGACAGTGAATGAAAAACTGTTTTTT